The clone carrying this T cell receptor (beta chain) appeared many times. Its antigen is not known. Breast cancer patients provided tissue from their axillary draining lymph nodes. This specimen belongs to a study of breast tumors, draining lymph nodes, adjacent tissues. Trimming removed 0 bases from V and 0 bases from J, with 6 bases in between. The length of the CDR3 is 14 residues. CDR1 SGHDT and CDR2 YYEEEE come from the germline V gene. TCRdb reprocessed the multiplex PCR reads with MiXCR, giving one entry per CDR3 protein. The data hold approximately 88,000 distinct CDR3 sequences, with more than 25% observed a single time. Findings of the study overall: Tumors had less TCR diversity than lymph nodes, more than nontumor tissue. The lymph node origin of tumor T cells was framed as consistent with a hypothesis, not demonstrated. The data were judged consistent with most tumor T cells coming from lymph node and expanding in tumor.

This sequence originates from a female donor with breast cancer. Some clones in this sample may be carry-over from other donors' samples. Sequences were obtained from axillary lymph node tissue. This chain links TRBV5-6 with TRBJ2-5; D remains ambiguous. The CDR3 DNA is TGTGCCAGCAGCTTGGGTATTCACCAAGAGACCCAGTACTTC. This codes for CASSLGIHQETQYF.